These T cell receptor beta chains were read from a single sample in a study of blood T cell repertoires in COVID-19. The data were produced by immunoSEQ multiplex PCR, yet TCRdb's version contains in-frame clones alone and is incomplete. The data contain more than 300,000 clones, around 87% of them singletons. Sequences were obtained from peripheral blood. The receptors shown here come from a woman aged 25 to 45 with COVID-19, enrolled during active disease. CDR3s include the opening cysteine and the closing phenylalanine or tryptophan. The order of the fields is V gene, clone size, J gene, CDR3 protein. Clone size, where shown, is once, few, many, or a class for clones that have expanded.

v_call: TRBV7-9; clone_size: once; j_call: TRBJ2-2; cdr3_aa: CASSLPGLAGRTGELFF
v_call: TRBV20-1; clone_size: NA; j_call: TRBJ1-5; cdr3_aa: CSASVGATQPQHF
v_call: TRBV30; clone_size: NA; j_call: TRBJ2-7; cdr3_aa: CAWSRLIEQYF
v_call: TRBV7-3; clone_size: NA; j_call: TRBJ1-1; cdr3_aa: CASSPSGRGSTEAFF
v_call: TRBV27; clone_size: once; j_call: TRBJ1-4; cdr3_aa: CASRQRQGTNEKLFF
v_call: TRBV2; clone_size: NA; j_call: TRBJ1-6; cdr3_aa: CASKPGGRDSPLHF
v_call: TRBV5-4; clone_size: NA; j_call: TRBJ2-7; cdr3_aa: CASSSTGVTYEQYF
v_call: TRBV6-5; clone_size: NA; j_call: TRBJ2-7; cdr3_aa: CASGGAYEQYF
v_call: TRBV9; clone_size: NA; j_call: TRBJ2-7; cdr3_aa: CASSPRVAYEQYF
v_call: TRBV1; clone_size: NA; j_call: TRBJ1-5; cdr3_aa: CTSSYQLQGTWNQPQHF
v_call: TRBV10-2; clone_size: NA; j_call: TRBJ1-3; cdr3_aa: CASRHDRGRNTIYF
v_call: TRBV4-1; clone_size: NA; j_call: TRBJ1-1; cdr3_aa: CASSPLGPPGDTEAFF
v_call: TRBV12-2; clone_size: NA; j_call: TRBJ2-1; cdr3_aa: CASRLVIRREGQGEQFF
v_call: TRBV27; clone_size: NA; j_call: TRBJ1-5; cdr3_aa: CASSLTARGDQPQHF
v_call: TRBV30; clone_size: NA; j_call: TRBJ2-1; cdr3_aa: CAWSVRPSGGEQFF
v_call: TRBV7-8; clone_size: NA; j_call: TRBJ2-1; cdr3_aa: CASSLVWGPNEQFF
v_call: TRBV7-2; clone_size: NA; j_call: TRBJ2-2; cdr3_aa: CASSPEPGGELFF
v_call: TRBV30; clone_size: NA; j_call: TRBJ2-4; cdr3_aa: CAWMRTGGIQYF
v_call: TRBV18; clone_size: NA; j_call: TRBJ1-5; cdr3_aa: CASSPDAGGQPQHF
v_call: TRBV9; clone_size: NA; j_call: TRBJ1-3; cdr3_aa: CASSETPPQGSGNTIYF
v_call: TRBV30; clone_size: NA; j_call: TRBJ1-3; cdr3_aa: CAWSAPPVGNTIYF
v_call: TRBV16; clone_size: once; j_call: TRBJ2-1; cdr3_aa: CASSRNRANEQFF
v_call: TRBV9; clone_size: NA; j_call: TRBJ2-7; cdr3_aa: CASSGTGLTYEQYF
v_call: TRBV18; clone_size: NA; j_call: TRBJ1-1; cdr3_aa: CASSREQGGTEAFF
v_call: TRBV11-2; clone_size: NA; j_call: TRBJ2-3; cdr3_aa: CASSLLIAGGRDTQYF
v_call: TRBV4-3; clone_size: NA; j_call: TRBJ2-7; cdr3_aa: CASSQDWGDSSYEQYF
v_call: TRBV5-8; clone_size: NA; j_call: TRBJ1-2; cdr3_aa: CATAAPARFNYGYTF
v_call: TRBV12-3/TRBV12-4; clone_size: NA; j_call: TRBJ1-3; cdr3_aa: CASSGVDTIYF
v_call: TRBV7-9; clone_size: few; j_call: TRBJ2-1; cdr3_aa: CASSRITGLSYNEQFF
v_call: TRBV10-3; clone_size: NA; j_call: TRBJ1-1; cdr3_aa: CAISEFSGIGNTEAFF
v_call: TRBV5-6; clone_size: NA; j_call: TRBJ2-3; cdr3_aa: CASSLSSVLTGSTDTQYF
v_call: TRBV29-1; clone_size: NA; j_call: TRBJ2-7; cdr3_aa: CSVNPASGSSYEQYF
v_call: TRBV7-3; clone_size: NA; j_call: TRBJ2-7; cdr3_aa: CASSRVTGIGYEQYF
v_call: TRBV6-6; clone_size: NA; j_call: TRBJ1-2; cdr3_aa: CASSYGGNGYTF
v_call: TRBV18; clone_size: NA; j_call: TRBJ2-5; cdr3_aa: CASSPAAGGFEGETQYF
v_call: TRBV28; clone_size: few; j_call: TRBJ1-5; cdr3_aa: CASSLGASEQPQHF
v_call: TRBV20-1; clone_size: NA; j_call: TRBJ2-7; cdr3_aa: CSAHSGYEQYF
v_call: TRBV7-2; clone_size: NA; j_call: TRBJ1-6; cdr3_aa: CASSLADRGSLHF
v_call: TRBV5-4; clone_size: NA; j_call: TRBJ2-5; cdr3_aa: CASSWGLAKQETQYF
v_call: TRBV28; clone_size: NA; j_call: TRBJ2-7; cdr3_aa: CASSAAPLGYEQYF
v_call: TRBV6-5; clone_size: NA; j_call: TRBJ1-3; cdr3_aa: CAVGSGNTIYF
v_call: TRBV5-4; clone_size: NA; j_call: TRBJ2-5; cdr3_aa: CASSLVPFQETQYF
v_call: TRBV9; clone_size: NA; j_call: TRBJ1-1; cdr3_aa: CASSGGTGSSNTEAFF
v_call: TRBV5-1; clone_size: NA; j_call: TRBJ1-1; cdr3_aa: CASSPGQVNTEAFF
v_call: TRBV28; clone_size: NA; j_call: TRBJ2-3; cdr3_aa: CASTRGGTSGTSQYF
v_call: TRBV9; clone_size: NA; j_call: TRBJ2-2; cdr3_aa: CASSLRLAGDTGELFF
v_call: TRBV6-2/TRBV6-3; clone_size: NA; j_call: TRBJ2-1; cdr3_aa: CASSYGLAFNEQFF
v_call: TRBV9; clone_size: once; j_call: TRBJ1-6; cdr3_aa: CASSVEIGNNSPLHF
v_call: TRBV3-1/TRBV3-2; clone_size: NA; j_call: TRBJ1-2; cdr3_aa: CASSLADYGYTF
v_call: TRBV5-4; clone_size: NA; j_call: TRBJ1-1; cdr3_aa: CASGAGLMNTEAFF
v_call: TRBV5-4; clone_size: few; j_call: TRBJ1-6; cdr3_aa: CASSIDGGNSPLHF
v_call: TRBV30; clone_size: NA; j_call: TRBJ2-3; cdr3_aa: CAWINKPGVIATDTQYF
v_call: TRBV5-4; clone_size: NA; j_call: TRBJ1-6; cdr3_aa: CASSLAGTGYSPLHF
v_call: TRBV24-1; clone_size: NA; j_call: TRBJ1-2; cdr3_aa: CATSDFRGYGYTF